The present T cell receptor beta chain was sequenced within a study of response to subunit inactivated influenza vaccine. In TCRdb, the RT-PCR reads were re-called with MiXCR into one record per CDR3 protein. The sample has about 540,000 distinct CDR3 sequences, roughly 23% seen once. This clonotype was seen more than once but under ten times. The length of the CDR3 is 15 residues. With V trimmed by 6 bases and J by 7 bases, 6 bases remained unmatched. This same sample was also part of a study on T cells expressing NK-cell markers. From that report: UMI-tagged 5'RACE template switching yielded the TCR beta cDNA. The TCR beta repertoires were obtained from sorted CD3+CD56+NKG2C+, CD3+CD56+NKG2C- and CD3+CD56-NKG2C+ T cells. There were seven HCMV-seropositive donors and one seronegative donor among the eight sequenced. Several of the donors carried dominant NKG2C+ clonotypes that took up about 1.0-7.0% of their CD8+ T cells. A handful of donors showed these clonotypes also leading the CD3+CD56-NKG2C+ fraction.

V gene TRBV12-3 or TRBV12-4 combines with J gene TRBJ1-4, with TRBD1 matching over 12 bases. The clonotype originates from a middle-aged man who received an inactivated influenza vaccine. This material consisted of CD4+ T cells sorted from PBMCs, taken 11 to 12 days after vaccination. As DNA, the CDR3 is TGTGCCAGCAGCCGGGACAGGGGGCGAGGTGAAAAACTGTTTTTT. Encoded protein: CASSRDRGRGEKLFF.